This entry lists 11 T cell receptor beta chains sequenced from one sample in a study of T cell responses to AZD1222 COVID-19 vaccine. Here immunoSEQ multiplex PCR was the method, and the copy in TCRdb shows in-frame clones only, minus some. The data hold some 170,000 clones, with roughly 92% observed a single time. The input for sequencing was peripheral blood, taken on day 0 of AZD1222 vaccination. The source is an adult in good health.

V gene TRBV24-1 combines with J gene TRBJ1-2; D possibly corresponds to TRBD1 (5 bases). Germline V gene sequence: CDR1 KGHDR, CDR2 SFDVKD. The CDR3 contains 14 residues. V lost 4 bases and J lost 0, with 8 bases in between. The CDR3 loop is CATSEGPSNYGYTF. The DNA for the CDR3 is TGTGCCACCAGTGAGGGACCCTCTAACTATGGCTACACCTTC.

CDR3 sequence (DNA): TGTGCCAGCAGTGAAGCAGTCTCCGGGACTGGAAACACCATATATTTT. The encoded protein is CASSEAVSGTGNTIYF. V usage is TRBV6-1 and J usage is TRBJ1-3; no definite D call. This CDR3 is built from 16 residues. CDR1 and CDR2 (germline): MNHNS, SASEGT. V lost 0 bases to trimming and J lost 2 bases, with 11 bases between them.

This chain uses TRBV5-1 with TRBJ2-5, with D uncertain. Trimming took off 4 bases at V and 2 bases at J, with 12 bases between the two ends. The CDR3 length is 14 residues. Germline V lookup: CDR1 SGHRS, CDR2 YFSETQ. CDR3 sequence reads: CASSPSDLQETQYF. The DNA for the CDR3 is TGCGCCAGCAGCCCCTCCGACTTACAAGAGACCCAGTACTTC.

DNA of the CDR3: TGTGCCAGCAGGAGGGACAGGTTAACCCAAGCTTTCTTT. Translated: CASRRDRLTQAFF. The chain joins TRBV7-2 to TRBJ1-1; 8 bases align to TRBD1. The CDR3 has 13 amino acids. The germline CDR1 and CDR2 sequences are SGHTA and FQGNSA. V was pared by 6 bases and J by 9 bases, with 9 bases of the junction left unmatched.

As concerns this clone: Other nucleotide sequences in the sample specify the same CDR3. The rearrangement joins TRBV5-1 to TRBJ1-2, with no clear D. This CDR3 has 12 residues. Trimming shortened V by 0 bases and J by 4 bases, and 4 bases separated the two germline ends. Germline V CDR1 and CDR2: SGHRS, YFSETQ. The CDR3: CASSLDSYGYTF. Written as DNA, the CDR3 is TGCGCCAGCAGCTTGGACAGCTATGGCTACACCTTC.

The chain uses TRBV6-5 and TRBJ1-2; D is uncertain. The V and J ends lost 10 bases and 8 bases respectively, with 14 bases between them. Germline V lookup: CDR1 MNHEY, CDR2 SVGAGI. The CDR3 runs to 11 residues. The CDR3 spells CATLEGWGYTF. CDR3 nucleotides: TGTGCCACCCTAGAGGGTTGGGGCTACACCTTC.

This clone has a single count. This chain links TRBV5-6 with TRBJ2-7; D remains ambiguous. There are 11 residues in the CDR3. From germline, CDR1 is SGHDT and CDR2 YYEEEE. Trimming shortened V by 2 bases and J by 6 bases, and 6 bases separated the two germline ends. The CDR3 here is CASSLGPEQYF. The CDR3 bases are TGTGCCAGCAGCTTAGGACCCGAGCAGTACTTC.

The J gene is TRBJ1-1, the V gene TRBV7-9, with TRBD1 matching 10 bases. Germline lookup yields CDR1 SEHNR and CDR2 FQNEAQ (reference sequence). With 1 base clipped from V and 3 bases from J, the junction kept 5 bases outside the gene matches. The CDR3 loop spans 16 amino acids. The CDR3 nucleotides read TGTGCCAGCAGCTTAGTTAGGGACAGGGGATACACTGAAGCTTTCTTT. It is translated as CASSLVRDRGYTEAFF.

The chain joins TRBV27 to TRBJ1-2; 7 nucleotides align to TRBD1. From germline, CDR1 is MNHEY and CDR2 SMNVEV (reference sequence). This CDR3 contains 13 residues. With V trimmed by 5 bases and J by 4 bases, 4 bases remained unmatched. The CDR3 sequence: CASSPGTVYGYTF. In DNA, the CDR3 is TGTGCCAGCAGTCCAGGGACAGTCTATGGCTACACCTTC.

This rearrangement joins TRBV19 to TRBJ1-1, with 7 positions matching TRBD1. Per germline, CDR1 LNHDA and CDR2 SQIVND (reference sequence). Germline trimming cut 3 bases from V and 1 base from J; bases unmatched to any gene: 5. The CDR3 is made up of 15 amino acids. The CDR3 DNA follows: TGTGCCAGTAGTATTTCAGGGGGGCGGAACACTGAAGCTTTCTTT. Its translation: CASSISGGRNTEAFF.

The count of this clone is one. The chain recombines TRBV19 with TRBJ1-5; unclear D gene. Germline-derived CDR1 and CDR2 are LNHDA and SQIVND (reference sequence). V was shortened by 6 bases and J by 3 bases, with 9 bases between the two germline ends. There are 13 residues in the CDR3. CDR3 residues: CASRHGINQPQHF. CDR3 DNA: TGTGCCAGTAGACACGGGATCAATCAGCCCCAGCATTTT. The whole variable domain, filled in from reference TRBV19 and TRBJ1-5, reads DGGITQSPKYLFRKEGQNVTLSCEQNLNHDAMYWYRQDPGQGLRLIYYSQIVNDFQKGDIAEGYSVSREKKESFPLTVTSAQKNPTAFYLCASRHGINQPQHFGDGTRLSIL.